Shown below are 10 T cell receptor beta chains from a single sample sequenced in a study of regulatory T cells in long-lasting Graves disease (dated by TCRdb to about 2021). Receptor libraries were prepared by multiplex PCR. TCRdb names Illumina HiSeq 4000 as the instrument used. CDR3 regions were amplified by Arm-PCR with iRepertoire HTBI primers to construct TCR beta libraries. TCRdb reanalyzed the raw reads on its own, using fastp at Q25 for trimming and MiXCR for clone calling, and kept in-frame beta chains. Records with the same CDR3 protein are collapsed into one entry carrying the most frequent genes and DNA. This sample holds 300,000 to 400,000 distinct CDR3 sequences; approximately 16% were observed only once. Together, the top ten hold around 27% of the sample. Read against the paper, the sample's time point label means: newly diagnosed GD, antithyroid drugs for less than 3 months. RNA was extracted from PBMCs in TRIzol for both TCR sequencing and RNA sequencing.

This sample also appeared in a second study, on T cells in Graves' hyperthyroidism and ophthalmopathy.

This specimen consisted of peripheral blood mononuclear cells (PBMCs), obtained at new diagnosis, from a patient treated with antithyroid drugs. These receptors were taken from a man in his forties or fifties with Graves disease. Donor details come from another sample of the same person, matched by shared clones.

At least ten counts were recorded for this clonotype. J is TRBJ2-5 and V is TRBV20-1; perhaps D is TRBD1 or TRBD2 (7 bases each). The V gene lost 6 bases and the J gene lost 3 bases, with 26 bases spanning the gap. Germline values: CDR1 DFQATT, CDR2 SNEGSKA (reference sequence). The CDR3 is made up of 17 amino acids. The CDR3 bases are TGCAGTGCCCGGGGGTCAGGGGGGGGGGCCTCTAAAGAGACCCAGTACTTC. The encoded protein is CSARGSGGGASKETQYF.

Ten or more counts support this clonotype. V is TRBV3-1 and J is TRBJ2-1, with D perhaps assigned TRBD1 or TRBD2 (5 bases each). The V gene lost 4 bases and the J gene lost 4 bases, with 14 bases spanning the gap. Germline V lookup: CDR1 LGHDT, CDR2 YNNKEL (reference sequence). This CDR3 has 15 amino acids. The CDR3 DNA is TGTGCCAGCAGCCCGCCCGGGACGAATTACAATGAGCAGTTCTTC. This translates into CASSPPGTNYNEQFF.

This clonotype was recorded many times. This chain links TRBV2 with TRBJ1-6; D call uncertain. Germline CDR1 and CDR2: SNHLY and FYNNEI. The CDR3 totals 13 residues. V gave up 2 bases and J gave up 5 bases, with 4 bases separating them. The CDR3 sequence: CASSETDNSPLHF. In DNA form, the CDR3 reads TGTGCCAGCAGTGAAACAGATAATTCACCCCTCCACTTT.

This clonotype was counted between two and nine times. V and J are TRBV6-2 or TRBV6-3 and TRBJ2-1, with D unresolved. CDR1 and CDR2 from the germline V gene are MNHEY and SVGEGT. V lost 8 bases, J lost 0 bases, and 14 bases lay in between. CDR3 size: 15 residues. The CDR3: CASGVGLSSYNEQFF. The CDR3 nucleotides read TGTGCCAGCGGTGTCGGGCTCAGCTCCTACAATGAGCAGTTCTTC.

This clonotype appeared many times. The chain recombines TRBV3-1 with TRBJ2-3, with D possibly TRBD1 on 6 matching bases. Germline CDR1 is LGHDT and CDR2 is YNNKEL (reference sequence). This CDR3 spans 12 amino acids. Trimming removed 5 bases at V and 6 bases at J, with 9 bases between. Written as DNA, the CDR3 is TGTGCCAGCAGCGCACAGGGCGATACGCAGTATTTT. This gives the protein CASSAQGDTQYF.

This clonotype was counted between two and nine times. V usage is TRBV14 and J usage is TRBJ2-3, with D unclear. The CDR3 is 14 residues long. The germline CDR1 and CDR2 sequences are SGHDN and FVKESK. Trimming shortened V by 4 bases and J by 1 base, and 9 bases separated the two germline ends. In nucleotides, the CDR3 is TGTGCCAGCAGCCCCCACGGTGGCACAGATACGCAGTATTTT. This encodes CASSPHGGTDTQYF.

This sequence joins TRBV6-1 and TRBJ2-1, with D perhaps TRBD1 (6 bases). V was cut by 7 bases and J by 8 bases, with 21 bases left in between. This CDR3 spans 15 amino acids. Germline V CDR1 and CDR2: MNHNS, SASEGT. The CDR3 DNA follows: TGTGCCAGCAATAAGGGACATAGTCTCCACGATGAGCAGTTCTTC. Translation gives CASNKGHSLHDEQFF.

This clonotype has just a few counts. The rearrangement links TRBV7-9 to TRBJ2-6; no reliable D call. The germline V gene has CDR1 SEHNR and CDR2 FQNEAQ (reference sequence). The CDR3 length is 15 residues. Trimming pared 2 bases from V and 3 bases from J, leaving 8 bases between. The CDR3 spells CASSLTSGGANVLTF. The DNA of the CDR3 is TGTGCCAGCAGCTTAACCTCAGGTGGGGCCAACGTCCTGACTTTC.

This clonotype was seen just once. The chain couples TRBV5-1 to TRBJ2-2; 12 bases line up with TRBD2. The CDR3 contains 18 residues. Germline V lookup: CDR1 SGHRS, CDR2 YFSETQ. The junction had 6 bases not matched to a gene; V was cut back by 2 bases and J by 1 base. CDR3 coding DNA: TGCGCCAGCAGCTTTCGTACTAGCGGGGGGCTGAACACCGGGGAGCTGTTTTTT. Amino acid sequence: CASSFRTSGGLNTGELFF.

The sample holds many counts of this clonotype. CDR3 sequence reads: CASCLLGAQETQYF. Written as DNA, the CDR3 is TGCGCCAGCTGCCTGTTGGGGGCCCAAGAGACCCAGTACTTC. The chain combines TRBV5-1 with TRBJ2-5; D perhaps matches TRBD1 (6 bases). With 7 bases removed from V and 1 base from J, the gap between germline ends came to 14 bases. Germline values: CDR1 SGHRS, CDR2 YFSETQ. The CDR3 runs 14 residues. Full variable domain (outside the CDR3, taken from reference TRBV5-1 and TRBJ2-5): KAGVTQTPRYLIKTRGQQVTLSCSPISGHRSVSWYQQTPGQGLQFLFEYFSETQRNKGNFPGRFSGRQFSNSRSEMNVSTLELGDSALYLCASCLLGAQETQYFGPGTRLLVL.